These 8 T cell receptor beta chains came from one sample sequenced in a study of OX40 agonist ivuxolimab in advanced cancers. Produced via immunoSEQ multiplex PCR; TCRdb's table is partial and in-frame only. There are just over 50,000 clones in the sample; around 82% occur only once, and approximately 3% lies in the top ten. This specimen consisted of CD4+ or CD8+ T cells sorted from blood, obtained in a trial of the OX40 agonist ivuxolimab. These receptors were collected from an adult with an advanced solid tumor such as melanoma, head and neck, liver or kidney cancer.

This CDR3 is CASSRRDSNSPLHF. As DNA, the CDR3 is TGCGCCAGCAGCCGCAGGGACAGCAATTCACCCCTCCACTTT. The rearrangement joins TRBV5-1 to TRBJ1-6, with 7 bases matching TRBD1. V dropped 4 bases and J dropped 7; count of bases not matched to a gene: 5. This CDR3 is built from 14 residues. Germline CDR1 reads SGHRS; CDR2 reads YFSETQ.

V is TRBV19 and J is TRBJ1-5, with 7 bases lining up with TRBD1. Germline V gene sequence: CDR1 LNHDA, CDR2 SQIVND (reference sequence). The junction had 6 bases not matched to a gene; V was cut back by 5 bases and J by 5 bases. The CDR3 sequence is 14 residues long. CDR3 loop: CASSFGQVYQPQHF. For the CDR3, the DNA is TGTGCCAGTAGTTTTGGACAGGTTTATCAGCCCCAGCATTTT.

The V and J genes are TRBV6-6 and TRBJ2-1, with 10 positions matching TRBD2. With V trimmed by 2 bases and J by 9 bases, 4 bases remained unmatched. This CDR3 region has 14 residues. CDR1 is MNHNY and CDR2 is SVGAGI in the germline V gene (reference sequence). The CDR3 loop reads CASSYGAGGGEQFF. In nucleotides, the CDR3 is TGTGCCAGCAGTTACGGAGCGGGGGGGGGTGAGCAGTTCTTC.

The chain employs TRBV6-1 and TRBJ1-5; D is unresolved. This CDR3 is 13 amino acids long. The V end was cut by 6 bases, the J end by 7 bases, with 13 bases between. The germline gives CDR1 MNHNS, CDR2 SASEGT. CDR3: CASSGDARQPQHF. In DNA form, the CDR3 reads TGTGCCAGCAGCGGGGATGCGAGGCAGCCCCAGCATTTT.

V is TRBV5-1 and J is TRBJ2-7; D may be TRBD2 (6 bases). The germline V gene encodes CDR1 SGHRS and CDR2 YFSETQ. The germline V and J ends were trimmed by 3 bases and 6 bases, with 16 bases remaining between them. CDR3 length: 14 amino acids. For the CDR3, the DNA is TGCGCCAGCAGCTCCCGGGACTGGGGGTCCGAGCAGTACTTC. Translation: CASSSRDWGSEQYF.

The chain carries TRBV7-2 and TRBJ1-6, with D possibly matching TRBD1 (5 bases). The CDR3 is made up of 16 amino acids. Per the germline V gene, CDR1 is SGHTA and CDR2 is FQGNSA. Trimming stripped 4 bases from V and 0 bases from J, with 10 bases between. The CDR3 DNA follows: TGTGCCAGCAGCTCAGGGATTGCCTCCTATAATTCACCCCTCCACTTT. Amino acid sequence: CASSSGIASYNSPLHF.

This chain connects TRBV5-1 to TRBJ2-5; the match to TRBD2 covers 10 bases. After removal of 8 bases from V and 5 bases from J, the junction contained 12 bases not matched to a gene. The CDR3 spans 15 residues. Germline V CDR1 and CDR2: SGHRS, YFSETQ. Here the CDR3 reads CASQPLAGGLETQYF. DNA for the CDR3: TGCGCCAGTCAACCCTTAGCGGGGGGTCTGGAGACCCAGTACTTC.

In this sample, this clone turned up a few times. This sequence joins TRBV9 and TRBJ2-2, with 14 bases matching TRBD2. V gave up 3 bases and J gave up 6 bases; unmatched junction bases: 4. CDR1 is SGDLS, CDR2 YYNGEE, per germline. CDR3 length equals 16 residues. The CDR3 nucleotides are TGTGCCAGCAGCGCTGGACTAGCGGGGGGCGCCGGGGAGCTGTTTTTT. Translated: CASSAGLAGGAGELFF.